A selection of T cell receptor beta chains follows, all from one sample in a study of PD-L1 blockade in urothelial cancer. TCRdb's table, derived via immunoSEQ multiplex PCR, lists solely in-frame clones and lacks some. The data show fewer than 90,000 clones, 80% to 95% seen once. This specimen consisted of PBMCs, obtained around atezolizumab (anti-PD-L1) treatment. The receptors shown here come from a woman of 80 years or more with urothelial cancer. Both conserved end residues are part of each CDR3. The order of the fields is J gene, D gene, V gene, clone size, CDR3 protein, CDR3 DNA. The D gene is left open where the match is weak. The size field is filled for only some rows; it gives once, few, many or a size class.

>TRBJ2-1|TRBD2|TRBV5-1|NA
CASSLQAGSDEQFF
TGCGCCAGCAGCTTGCAAGCGGGAAGCGATGAGCAGTTCTTC
>TRBJ2-7|TRBD2|TRBV27|once
CASSPLMGLAGSYEQYF
TGTGCCAGCAGTCCGCTTATGGGACTAGCTGGATCCTACGAGCAGTACTTC
>TRBJ2-2|NA|TRBV6-5|NA
CASSPPSDTGELFF
TGTGCCAGCAGCCCGCCTAGCGACACCGGGGAGCTGTTTTTT
>TRBJ2-1|NA|TRBV10-1|NA
CASSETGFEQFF
TGCGCCAGCAGTGAAACAGGGTTTGAGCAGTTCTTC
>TRBJ1-2|TRBD1|TRBV2|NA
CATVPGQGVFGYTF
TGTGCCACGGTGCCGGGACAGGGTGTATTTGGCTACACCTTC
>TRBJ2-1|TRBD2|TRBV5-1|once
CASSLMPTGGGNEQFF
TGCGCCAGCAGCTTAATGCCGACCGGGGGGGGCAATGAGCAGTTCTTC
>TRBJ2-7|NA|TRBV6-5|NA
CATRGREVYEQYF
TGTGCCACCAGGGGACGGGAGGTCTACGAGCAGTACTTC
>TRBJ2-5|NA|TRBV16|NA
CASSLMGPETQYF
TGTGCCAGCAGCCTAATGGGGCCGGAGACCCAGTACTTC
>TRBJ2-7|TRBD2|TRBV5-4|NA
CASHTSGSPYEQYF
TGTGCCAGCCATACTAGCGGGAGTCCCTACGAGCAGTACTTC
>TRBJ1-2|NA|TRBV28|NA
CASSTGSHGYTF
TGTGCCAGCAGTACAGGGTCTCATGGCTACACCTTC
>TRBJ1-2|NA|TRBV28|NA
CASSSPQGSSGYTF
TGTGCCAGCAGCTCCCCACAGGGAAGCAGTGGCTATACCTTC
>TRBJ2-7|NA|TRBV2|NA
CASSGLAGSPYEQYF
TGTGCCAGCAGTGGCCTCGCGGGGTCCCCCTACGAGCAGTACTTC
>TRBJ1-1|NA|TRBV27|NA
CASRQGHTEAFF
TGTGCCAGCAGACAGGGCCACACTGAAGCTTTCTTT
>TRBJ2-1|TRBD2|TRBV2|NA
CASSSALSGTYNEQFF
TGTGCCAGCAGTTCCGCACTAAGCGGGACCTACAATGAGCAGTTCTTC
>TRBJ1-1|NA|TRBV11-3|NA
CASSGGASEAFF
TGTGCCAGCAGCGGGGGGGCATCTGAAGCTTTCTTT
>TRBJ2-2|TRBD2|TRBV14|once
CASSRTGLAERVGELFF
TGTGCCAGCAGCCGGACGGGACTAGCGGAGAGGGTAGGGGAGCTGTTTTTT
>TRBJ2-4|TRBD2|TRBV28|NA
CASSSLTSLKNIQYF
TGTGCCAGCAGTTCTCTGACTAGCTTGAAAAACATTCAGTACTTC
>TRBJ1-2|TRBD1|TRBV9|NA
CASSQGGNTNYGYTF
TGTGCCAGCAGCCAGGGGGGTAACACTAACTATGGCTACACCTTC
>TRBJ1-2|TRBD1|TRBV5-1|NA
CASSEGTAYGYTF
TGCGCCAGCAGCGAAGGGACAGCCTATGGCTACACCTTC
>TRBJ1-1|NA|TRBV28|once
CASRGTGTTEAFF
TGTGCCAGCAGGGGCACAGGGACCACTGAAGCTTTCTTT